The clone carrying this T cell receptor beta chain was counted a single time. One end of the junction does not line up with germline, which may come from a read error. Germline CDR1 is MDHEN and CDR2 is SYDVKM. The CDR3 runs to 15 residues. This entry belongs to a study of tumor-infiltrating lymphocytes in primary liver carcinoma. Study context: The patient group consisted of men and women aged 30 to 69 years. Samples gave roughly 3.65 to 8 million productive TCRbeta reads, similar across tissue types.

A primer matching the constant region was used to make TCR beta cDNA from 500 ng of total RNA. Library construction for TCR beta comprised three nested multiplex PCR rounds performed with slightly modified ARM-PCR. Two initial PCR rounds of approximately 10 cycles each paired TRBV1-TRBV30 forward primers with a C-beta reverse primer. TCRdb reprocessed the multiplex PCR reads with MiXCR, giving one entry per CDR3 protein. The repertoire consists of 20,000 to 30,000 distinct CDR3 sequences, with about three quarters occurring once and the leading ten covering less than 55%. RNA and DNA were co-extracted from approximately 20-30 mg of unsorted bulk tissue.

Material: liver tumor tissue from sampling region 3. The subset here: tumor region T3, left-lateral pole. The receptor was derived from a man in his forties with primary liver carcinoma and hepatitis B virus infection. The chain couples TRBV28 to TRBJ1-1; TRBD1 matches 8 bases. The CDR3 DNA reads as TGTGCCAACGGCGAACAGGGGGGTATGAACACTGAACCTTTCTTT. Translating gives CANGEQGGMNTEPFF.